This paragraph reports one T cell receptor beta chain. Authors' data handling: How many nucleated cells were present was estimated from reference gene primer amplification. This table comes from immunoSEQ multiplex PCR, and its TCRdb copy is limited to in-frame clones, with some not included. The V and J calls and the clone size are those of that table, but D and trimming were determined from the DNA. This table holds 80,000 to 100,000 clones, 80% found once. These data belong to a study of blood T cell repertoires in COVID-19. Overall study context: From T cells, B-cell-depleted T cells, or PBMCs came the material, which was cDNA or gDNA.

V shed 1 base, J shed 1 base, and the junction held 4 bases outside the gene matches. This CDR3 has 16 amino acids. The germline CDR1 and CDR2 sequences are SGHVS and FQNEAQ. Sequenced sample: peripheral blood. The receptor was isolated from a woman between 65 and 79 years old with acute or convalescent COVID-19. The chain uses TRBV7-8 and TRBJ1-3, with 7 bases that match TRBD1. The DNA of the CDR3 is TGTGCCAGCAGCTTAGGGAACAGGGGTTCTGGAAACACCATATATTTT. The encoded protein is CASSLGNRGSGNTIYF.